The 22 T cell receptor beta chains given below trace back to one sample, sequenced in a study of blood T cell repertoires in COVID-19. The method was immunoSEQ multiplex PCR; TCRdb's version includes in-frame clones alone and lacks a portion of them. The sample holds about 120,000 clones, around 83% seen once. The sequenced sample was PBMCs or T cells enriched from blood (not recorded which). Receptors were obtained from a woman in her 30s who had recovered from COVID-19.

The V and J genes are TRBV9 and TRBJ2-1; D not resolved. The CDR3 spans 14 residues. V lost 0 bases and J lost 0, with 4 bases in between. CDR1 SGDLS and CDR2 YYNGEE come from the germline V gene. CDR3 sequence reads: CASSVDHSYNEQFF. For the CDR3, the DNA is TGTGCCAGCAGCGTAGATCACTCCTACAATGAGCAGTTCTTC.

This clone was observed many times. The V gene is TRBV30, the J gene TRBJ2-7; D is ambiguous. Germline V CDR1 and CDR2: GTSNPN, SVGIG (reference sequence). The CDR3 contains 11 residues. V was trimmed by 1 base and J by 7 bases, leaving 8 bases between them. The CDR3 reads CAWSAGWEQYF. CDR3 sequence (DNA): TGTGCCTGGAGTGCCGGTTGGGAGCAGTACTTC.

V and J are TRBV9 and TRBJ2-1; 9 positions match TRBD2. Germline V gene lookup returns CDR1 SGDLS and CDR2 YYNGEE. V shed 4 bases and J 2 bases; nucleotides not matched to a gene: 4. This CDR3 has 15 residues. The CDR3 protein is CASSSLAGTYNEQFF. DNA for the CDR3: TGTGCCAGCAGCTCCCTAGCGGGGACCTACAATGAGCAGTTCTTC.

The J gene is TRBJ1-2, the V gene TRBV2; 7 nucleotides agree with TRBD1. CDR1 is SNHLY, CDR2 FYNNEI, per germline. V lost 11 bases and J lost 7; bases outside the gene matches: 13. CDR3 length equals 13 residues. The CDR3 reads CACDRQGVSGYTF. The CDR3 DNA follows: TGTGCCTGCGACCGACAGGGAGTGAGTGGCTACACCTTC. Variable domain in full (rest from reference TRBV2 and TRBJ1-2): EPEVTQTPSHQVTQMGQEVILRCVPISNHLYFYWYRQILGQKVEFLVSFYNNEISEKSEIFDDQFSVERPDGSNFTLKIRSTKLEDSAMYFCACDRQGVSGYTFGSGTRLTVV.

CDR3 loop: CASSPWLGEETQYF. Here the CDR3 DNA reads TGTGCCAGCAGCCCGTGGTTGGGCGAAGAGACCCAGTACTTC. The V call is TRBV7-9, the J call TRBJ2-5; D remains ambiguous. There are 14 residues in the CDR3. Deletions cut 5 bases from V and 3 bases from J, with 13 bases between. Looked up from germline, CDR1 is SEHNR and CDR2 is FQNEAQ (reference sequence).

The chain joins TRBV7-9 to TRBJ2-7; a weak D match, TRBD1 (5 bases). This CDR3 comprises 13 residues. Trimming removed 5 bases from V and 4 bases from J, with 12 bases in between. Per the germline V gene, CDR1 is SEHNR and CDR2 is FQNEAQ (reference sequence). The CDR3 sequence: CASSPPGRYEQYF. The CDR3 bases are TGTGCCAGCAGCCCCCCAGGGCGTTACGAGCAGTACTTC.

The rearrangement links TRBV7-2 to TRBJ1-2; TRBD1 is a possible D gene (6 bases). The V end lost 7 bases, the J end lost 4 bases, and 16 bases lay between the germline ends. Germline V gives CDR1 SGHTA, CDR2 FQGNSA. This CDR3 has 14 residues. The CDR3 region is CASTFLTGGYGYTF. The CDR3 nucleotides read TGTGCCAGCACCTTTCTGACAGGTGGCTATGGCTACACCTTC.

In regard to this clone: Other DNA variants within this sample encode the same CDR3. Written as DNA, the CDR3 is TGTGCCAGCAGCTTGGCAGGGGGACAGAACTACGAGCAGTACTTC. This sequence encodes CASSLAGGQNYEQYF. This sequence joins TRBV5-5 and TRBJ2-7, with 7 bases aligning to TRBD1. The CDR3 is made up of 15 amino acids. Germline CDR1 reads SGHKS; CDR2 reads YYEKEE (reference sequence). V lost 0 bases and J lost 3; bases outside the gene matches: 6.

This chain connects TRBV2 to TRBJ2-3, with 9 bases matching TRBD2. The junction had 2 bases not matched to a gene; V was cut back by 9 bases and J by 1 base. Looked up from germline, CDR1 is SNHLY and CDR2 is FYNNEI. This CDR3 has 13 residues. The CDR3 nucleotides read TGTGCCAGTCAGCGGGAGGGCACAGATACGCAGTATTTT. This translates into CASQREGTDTQYF.

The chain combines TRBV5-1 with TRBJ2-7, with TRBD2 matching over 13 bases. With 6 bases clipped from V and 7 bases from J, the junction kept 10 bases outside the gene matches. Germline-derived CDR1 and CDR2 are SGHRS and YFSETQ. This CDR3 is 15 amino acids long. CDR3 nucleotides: TGCGCCAGCACCCGGACTAGCGGGAGAGTGTGGGAGCAGTACTTC. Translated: CASTRTSGRVWEQYF.

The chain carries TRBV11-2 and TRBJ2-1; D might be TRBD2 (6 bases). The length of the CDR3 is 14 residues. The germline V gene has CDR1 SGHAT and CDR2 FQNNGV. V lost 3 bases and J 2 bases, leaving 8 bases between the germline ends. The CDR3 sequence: CASSFAGPYNEQFF. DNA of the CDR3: TGTGCCAGCAGCTTCGCGGGACCCTACAATGAGCAGTTCTTC. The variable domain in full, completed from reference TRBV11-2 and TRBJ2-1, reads EAGVAQSPRYKIIEKRQSVAFWCNPISGHATLYWYQQILGQGPKLLIQFQNNGVVDDSQLPKDRFSAERLKGVDSTLKIQPAKLEDSAVYLCASSFAGPYNEQFFGPGTRLTVL.

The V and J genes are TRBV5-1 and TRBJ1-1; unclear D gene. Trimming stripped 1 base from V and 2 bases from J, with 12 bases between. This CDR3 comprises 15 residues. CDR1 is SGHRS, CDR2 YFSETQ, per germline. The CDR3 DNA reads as TGCGCCAGCAGCTTGCTCGCCTTACACAACACTGAAGCTTTCTTT. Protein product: CASSLLALHNTEAFF.

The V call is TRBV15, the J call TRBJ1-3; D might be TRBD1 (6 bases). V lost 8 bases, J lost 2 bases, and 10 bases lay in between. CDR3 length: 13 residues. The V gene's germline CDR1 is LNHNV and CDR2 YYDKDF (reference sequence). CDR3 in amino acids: CATRQAAGNTIYF. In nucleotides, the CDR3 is TGTGCCACCCGACAGGCCGCTGGAAACACCATATATTTT.

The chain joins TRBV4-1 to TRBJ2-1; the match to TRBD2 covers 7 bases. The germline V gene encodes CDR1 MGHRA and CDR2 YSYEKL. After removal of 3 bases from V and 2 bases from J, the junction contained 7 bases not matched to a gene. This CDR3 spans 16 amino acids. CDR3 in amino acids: CASSHLAAPTYNEQFF. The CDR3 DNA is TGCGCCAGCAGCCACCTAGCGGCCCCAACCTACAATGAGCAGTTCTTC.

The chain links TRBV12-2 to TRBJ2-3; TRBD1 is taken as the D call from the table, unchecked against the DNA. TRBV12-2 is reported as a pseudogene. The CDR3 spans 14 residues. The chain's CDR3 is CASRKDRGGDTQYF. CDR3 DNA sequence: TGTGCAAGTCGGAAAGACAGGGGAGGGGATACGCAGTATTTT.

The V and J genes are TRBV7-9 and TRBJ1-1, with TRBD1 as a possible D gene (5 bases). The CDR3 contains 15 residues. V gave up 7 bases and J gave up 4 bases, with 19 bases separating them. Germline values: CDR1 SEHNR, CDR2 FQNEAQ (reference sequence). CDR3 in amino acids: CASITWGVRGTEAFF. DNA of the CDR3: TGTGCCAGCATCACGTGGGGGGTCCGCGGCACTGAAGCTTTCTTT.

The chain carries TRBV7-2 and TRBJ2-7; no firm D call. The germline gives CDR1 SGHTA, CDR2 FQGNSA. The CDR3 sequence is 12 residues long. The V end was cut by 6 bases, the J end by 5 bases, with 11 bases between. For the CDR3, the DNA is TGTGCCAGCAGTTTAACAGCCCACGAGCAGTACTTC. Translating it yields CASSLTAHEQYF.

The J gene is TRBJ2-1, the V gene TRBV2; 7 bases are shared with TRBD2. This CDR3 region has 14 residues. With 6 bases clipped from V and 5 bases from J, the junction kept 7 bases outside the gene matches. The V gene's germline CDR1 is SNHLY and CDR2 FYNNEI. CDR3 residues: CASRELLANNEQFF. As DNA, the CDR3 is TGTGCCAGCAGGGAATTACTAGCGAACAATGAGCAGTTCTTC.

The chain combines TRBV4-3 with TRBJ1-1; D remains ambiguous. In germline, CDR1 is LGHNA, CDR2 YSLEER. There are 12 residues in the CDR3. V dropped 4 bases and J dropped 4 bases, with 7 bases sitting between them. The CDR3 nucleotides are TGCGCCAGCAGCCGCCCGGGCACTGAAGCTTTCTTT. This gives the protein CASSRPGTEAFF.

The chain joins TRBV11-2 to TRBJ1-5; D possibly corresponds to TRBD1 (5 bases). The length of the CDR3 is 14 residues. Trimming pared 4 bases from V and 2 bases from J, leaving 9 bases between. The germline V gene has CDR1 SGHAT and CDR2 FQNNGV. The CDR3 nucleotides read TGTGCCAGCAGCTACGGGGGGGGCAATCAGCCCCAGCATTTT. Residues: CASSYGGGNQPQHF.

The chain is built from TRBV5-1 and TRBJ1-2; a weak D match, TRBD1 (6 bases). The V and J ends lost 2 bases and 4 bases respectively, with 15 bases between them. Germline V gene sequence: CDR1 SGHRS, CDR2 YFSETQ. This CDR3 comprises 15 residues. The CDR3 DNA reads TGCGCCAGCAGCTTCTTGGGGGCCTCCCCCTATGGCTACACCTTC. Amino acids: CASSFLGASPYGYTF. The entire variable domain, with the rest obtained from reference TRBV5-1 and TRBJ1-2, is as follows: KAGVTQTPRYLIKTRGQQVTLSCSPISGHRSVSWYQQTPGQGLQFLFEYFSETQRNKGNFPGRFSGRQFSNSRSEMNVSTLELGDSALYLCASSFLGASPYGYTFGSGTRLTVV.

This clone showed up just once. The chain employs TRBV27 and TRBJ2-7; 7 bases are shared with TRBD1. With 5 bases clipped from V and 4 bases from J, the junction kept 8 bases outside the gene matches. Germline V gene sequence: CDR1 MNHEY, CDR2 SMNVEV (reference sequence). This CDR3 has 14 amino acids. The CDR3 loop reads CASSPGTVGYEQYF. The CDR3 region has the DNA TGTGCCAGCAGTCCCGGGACAGTCGGTTACGAGCAGTACTTC.